This T cell receptor (beta chain) was recovered during a study of blood T cell repertoires in COVID-19. Data came from immunoSEQ multiplex PCR; TCRdb stores just in-frame clones and leaves some out. The sample lists approximately 240,000 clones; about 90% were seen once. The CDR3 runs 18 residues. Germline-derived CDR1 and CDR2 are KGHSH and LQKENI. Trimming cost V 1 base and J 1 base, with 17 bases left between them. This clonotype was sampled from a woman aged 30 to 39 with acute COVID-19. The source material was PBMCs or T cells enriched from blood (not recorded which). The gene calls are TRBV18 and TRBJ1-3; D gene unclear. CDR3 sequence: CASSPLKQTIVSGNTIYF. Here the CDR3 DNA reads TGTGCCAGCTCACCACTCAAACAGACTATCGTGTCTGGAAACACCATATATTTT.